These 17 T cell receptor beta chains came from one sample sequenced in a study of blood T cell repertoires in COVID-19 (dated by TCRdb to about 2020). Library preparation employed the immunoSEQ multiplex PCR assay. Held by TCRdb, this immuneACCESS table contains in-frame sequences only and omits some clones. Under half of the omission traces to an unresolved V gene where checked; the cause of the rest is unknown. In this sample the table shows roughly 220,000 clones, less than 90% of which occur a single time. The top ten constitute just under 20% of the sample. The material sequenced was peripheral blood. These receptor sequences come from a man aged 30-40 years with active or convalescent COVID-19.

This clone was seen more than once but under ten times. This rearrangement joins TRBV12-1 to TRBJ1-1; the tabulated D call, TRBD1, remains unverified against the DNA. TRBV12-1 constitutes a pseudogene. The CDR3 is 16 residues long. DNA for the CDR3: TGTGCCAGCAGCCCCCCGGGACAGGCATTAAACACTGAAGCTTTCTTT. Translation gives CASSPPGQALNTEAFF.

The rearrangement joins TRBV24-1 to TRBJ2-3, with TRBD2 matching 10 bases. The V and J ends lost 3 bases and 5 bases, in that order; junction bases with no gene match: 7. This CDR3 contains 16 residues. Germline V lookup: CDR1 KGHDR, CDR2 SFDVKD. The CDR3 bases are TGTGCCACCAGTGATCCGTTAGCGGGGGGAGGAGATACGCAGTATTTT. Protein: CATSDPLAGGGDTQYF.

V gene TRBV6-2 or TRBV6-3 combines with J gene TRBJ1-4; 7 bases map to TRBD1. The CDR3 contains 16 residues. V lost 2 bases and J lost 3; bases outside the gene matches: 6. Germline assignment: CDR1 MNHEY and CDR2 SVGEGT. CDR3 sequence: CASSYPSGTANEKLFF. As DNA, the CDR3 is TGTGCCAGCAGTTACCCCTCCGGGACAGCTAATGAAAAACTGTTTTTT.

This chain joins TRBV11-2 and TRBJ1-3; D is uncertain. Germline-derived CDR1 and CDR2 are SGHAT and FQNNGV. CDR3 size: 16 residues. The germline V and J ends were trimmed by 1 base and 0 bases, with 10 bases remaining between them. In DNA, the CDR3 is TGTGCCAGCAGCTTAGGCGGCAGTTCCTCTGGAAACACCATATATTTT. Encoded protein: CASSLGGSSSGNTIYF.

The J gene is TRBJ2-5, the V gene TRBV6-5; D might be TRBD1 (5 bases). V gave up 8 bases and J gave up 1 base, with 8 bases separating them. CDR1 and CDR2 from the germline V gene are MNHEY and SVGAGI. CDR3 length: 12 residues. The CDR3 region is CASGRAQETQYF. CDR3 in DNA: TGTGCCAGCGGCAGGGCCCAAGAGACCCAGTACTTC.

CDR3 in DNA: TGCGCCAGCAGCTTGAATAGTCGGGAGATTGGCTACACCTTC. It codes for CASSLNSREIGYTF. V usage is TRBV5-1 and J usage is TRBJ1-2; D is undetermined. The CDR3 is made up of 14 amino acids. With 1 base removed from V and 7 bases from J, the gap between germline ends came to 14 bases. Germline lookup yields CDR1 SGHRS and CDR2 YFSETQ.

This clone was found a few times. The rearrangement uses TRBV30 and TRBJ1-5; D call uncertain. CDR1 GTSNPN and CDR2 SVGIG come from the germline V gene (reference sequence). The CDR3 totals 13 residues. Trimming cost V 3 bases and J 0 bases, with 6 bases left between them. CDR3 bases: TGTGCCTGGAGCCCAAATAGCAATCAGCCCCAGCATTTT. Protein sequence: CAWSPNSNQPQHF.

J is TRBJ2-5 and V is TRBV7-2; 10 positions match TRBD2. Germline V gene data show CDR1 as SGHTA and CDR2 as FQGNSA. The junction had 8 bases not matched to a gene; V was cut back by 5 bases and J by 5 bases. This CDR3 contains 15 residues. The CDR3 region has the DNA TGTGCCAGCAGCCTACCACCGGGACTAGCGGAGACCCAGTACTTC. It is translated as CASSLPPGLAETQYF.

V usage is TRBV2 and J usage is TRBJ1-4; 10 bases agree with TRBD1. CDR3 size: 16 residues. The V segment lost 7 bases and the J segment 7 bases; nucleotides outside the gene matches: 12. The germline V gene encodes CDR1 SNHLY and CDR2 FYNNEI. The CDR3 DNA sequence: TGTGCCAGCACCCCCCGGGACAGGGGACGCCTTGAAAAACTGTTTTTT. Translating gives CASTPRDRGRLEKLFF.

This clone was found many times. The chain is built from TRBV6-6 and TRBJ2-7; TRBD2 aligns across 11 bases. Per the germline V gene, CDR1 is MNHNY and CDR2 is SVGAGI (reference sequence). After removal of 6 bases from V and 5 bases from J, the junction contained 12 bases not matched to a gene. CDR3 length: 16 amino acids. As DNA, the CDR3 is TGTGCCAGCAGACCCCTAGCGGGGGGACAGGCCAACGAGCAGTACTTC. Translated: CASRPLAGGQANEQYF.

This chain links TRBV2 with TRBJ2-4; possibly TRBD1 for D (8 bases). The germline V and J ends were trimmed by 10 bases and 6 bases, with 19 bases remaining between them. The CDR3 is 14 amino acids. The germline V gene has CDR1 SNHLY and CDR2 FYNNEI. The CDR3 coding sequence is TGTGCCACCAAACCACAGGGGGGGGGAAACATTCAGTACTTC. It specifies CATKPQGGGNIQYF. Full variable domain (outside the CDR3, taken from reference TRBV2 and TRBJ2-4): EPEVTQTPSHQVTQMGQEVILRCVPISNHLYFYWYRQILGQKVEFLVSFYNNEISEKSEIFDDQFSVERPDGSNFTLKIRSTKLEDSAMYFCATKPQGGGNIQYFGAGTRLSVL.

V and J are TRBV18 and TRBJ2-4; tentative D call: TRBD1 (6 bases). Germline values: CDR1 KGHSH, CDR2 LQKENI. The CDR3 is 15 amino acids. The V end was cut by 1 base, the J end by 5 bases, with 12 bases between. The CDR3 coding sequence is TGTGCCAGCTCACCACAACAGGGTTTGCAAAACATTCAGTACTTC. This codes for CASSPQQGLQNIQYF.

This sequence joins TRBV6-2 or TRBV6-3 and TRBJ1-1; no definite D call. Per germline, CDR1 MNHEY and CDR2 SVGEGT. With 0 bases removed from V and 7 bases from J, the gap between germline ends came to 12 bases. This CDR3 spans 14 amino acids. In DNA form, the CDR3 reads TGTGCCAGCAGTTACTCCGTTTACAATAATGAAGCTTTCTTT. It is translated as CASSYSVYNNEAFF.

This clone appeared a single time. This sequence joins TRBV7-8 and TRBJ2-3; 8 bases agree with TRBD2. V was clipped by 5 bases and J by 5 bases; unmatched bases: 9. Germline lookup yields CDR1 SGHVS and CDR2 FQNEAQ. The CDR3 sequence is 15 residues long. The CDR3 protein is CASSLALAGRDTQYF. The CDR3 DNA reads as TGTGCCAGCAGCCTGGCCCTAGCGGGTCGAGATACGCAGTATTTT.

This clone was counted between two and nine times. This rearrangement joins TRBV4-1 to TRBJ1-6; 7 nucleotides agree with TRBD1. This CDR3 spans 15 amino acids. J was trimmed by 3 bases and V by 3 bases; bases with no gene match: 2. Per germline, CDR1 MGHRA and CDR2 YSYEKL. Written as DNA, the CDR3 is TGCGCCAGCAGCCACTCAGGGGGCTATAATTCACCCCTCCACTTT. Its protein is CASSHSGGYNSPLHF.

The gene calls are TRBV30 and TRBJ1-1; 8 bases map to TRBD1. CDR3 length equals 16 residues. Germline CDR1 and CDR2: GTSNPN and SVGIG (reference sequence). Trimming at V came to 1 base and at J to 0 bases, leaving 7 bases not matched to a gene. CDR3 in amino acids: CAWSASGQGLNTEAFF. The CDR3 nucleotides are TGTGCCTGGAGTGCATCTGGACAGGGCCTGAACACTGAAGCTTTCTTT.

The chain carries TRBV9 and TRBJ2-1, with 9 nucleotides matching TRBD2. This CDR3 spans 18 amino acids. Germline CDR1 SGDLS, CDR2 YYNGEE. The ends lost 3 bases at V and 3 bases at J; junction bases unmatched: 13. The CDR3 here is CASSAPTSGGGLYNEQFF. For the CDR3, the DNA is TGTGCCAGCAGCGCCCCGACTAGCGGAGGGGGGCTCTACAATGAGCAGTTCTTC. Variable domain in full (rest from reference TRBV9 and TRBJ2-1): DSGVTQTPKHLITATGQRVTLRCSPRSGDLSVYWYQQSLDQGLQFLIQYYNGEERAKGNILERFSAQQFPDLHSELNLSSLELGDSALYFCASSAPTSGGGLYNEQFFGPGTRLTVL.